The entry below describes one T cell receptor (beta chain). This record belongs to a study of low-dose radiotherapy and immunotherapy resistance in tumors. The CDR3 sequence is 16 residues long. Looked up from germline, CDR1 is MNHNS and CDR2 is SASEGT. V was clipped by 5 bases and J by 4 bases, with 21 bases between them. Primers targeting TRAV and TRBV primed first-strand cDNA, covering alpha and beta chains. For amplifying TCRs, the PCR ran for 20 to 25 cycles with Phusion, which was used together with a constant-region primer and the adapter on the V primers. TCRdb passed the reads through MiXCR, listing each CDR3 protein once. The table lists approximately 100,000 distinct CDR3 sequences, less than 25% of them singletons, with about 4% in the top ten. Regarding time point: after trial treatment. Treatment described: LDRT plus nivolumab, ipilimumab, low-dose cyclophosphamide and aspirin (RACIN trial).

The rearrangement joins TRBV6-1 to TRBJ2-7; D is unresolved. This sequence originates from a male donor with prostate cancer. The material sequenced was PBMCs, taken after low-dose radiotherapy plus immunotherapy. The DNA for the CDR3 is TGTGCCAGCAGTCTAACGGCCAACACTCAGCTTTACGAGCAGTACTTC. Translating gives CASSLTANTQLYEQYF.